The source of this TCR beta chain is a study of technical replicates of blood from several donors. Deletions cut 3 bases from V and 1 base from J, with 12 bases between. In germline, CDR1 is MGHRA, CDR2 YSYEKL. This CDR3 has 15 residues. Assay used: immunoSEQ multiplex PCR; TCRdb lists only in-frame clones, some missing. The sample has some 90,000 clones, 85% to 95% seen once. The material sequenced was T cells isolated from PBMCs. This chain links TRBV4-1 with TRBJ1-1; tentative D call: TRBD1 (5 bases). The TCR sequence derives from a human donor in good health. CDR3: CASSQAGRTNTEAFF. The DNA of the CDR3 is TGCGCCAGCAGCCAGGCGGGACGGACGAACACTGAAGCTTTCTTT.